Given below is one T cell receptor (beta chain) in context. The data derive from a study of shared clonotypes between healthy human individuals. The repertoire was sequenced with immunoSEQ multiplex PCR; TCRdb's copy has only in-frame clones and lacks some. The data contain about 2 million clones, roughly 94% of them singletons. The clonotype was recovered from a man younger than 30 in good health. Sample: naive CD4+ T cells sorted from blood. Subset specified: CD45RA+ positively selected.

The CDR3 reads CAWSVGDSYNSPLHF. DNA of the CDR3: TGTGCCTGGAGTGTTGGGGACAGCTATAATTCACCCCTCCACTTT. This chain joins TRBV30 and TRBJ1-6; 7 positions match TRBD1. Germline CDR1 and CDR2: GTSNPN and SVGIG (reference sequence). This CDR3 has 15 residues. V lost 0 bases and J lost 3; bases outside the gene matches: 2.